The sequence of this T cell receptor beta chain was determined in a study of blood T cell repertoires in COVID-19. The overall study: Collection of acute and convalescent COVID-19 samples took place in the United States, Italy and Spain. The cDNA or gDNA used as material had been derived from T cells, B-cell-depleted T cells, or PBMCs.

The CDR3 is made up of 15 amino acids. The germline V gene encodes CDR1 SGHDT and CDR2 YYEEEE. After removal of 1 base from V and 5 bases from J, the junction contained 3 bases not matched to a gene. Original processing methods: Reference gene primer amplification yielded estimated nucleated cell counts. TCRdb's copy holds only in-frame clones and misses some; the assay was immunoSEQ multiplex PCR. The V and J calls and clone size come from that table; D and trimming were worked out from the DNA. Of around 93,000 clones listed, about 80% are singletons. The J gene is TRBJ1-4, the V gene TRBV5-6; TRBD1 aligns across 9 bases. Specimen: peripheral blood. This TCR was sampled from a man aged 55-75 years with acute or convalescent COVID-19. CDR3 bases: TGTGCCAGCAGCTTGAGGACAGGGGCAAATGAAAAACTGTTTTTT. Protein: CASSLRTGANEKLFF. The full variable domain, with the rest looked up from reference TRBV5-6 and TRBJ1-4, is DAGVTQSPTHLIKTRGQQVTLRCSPKSGHDTVSWYQQALGQGPQFIFQYYEEEERQRGNFPDRFSGHQFPNYSSELNVNALLLGDSALYLCASSLRTGANEKLFFGSGTQLSVL.